This T cell receptor beta chain was identified during a study of control samples from healthy donors and cancer patients. Sequenced by immunoSEQ multiplex PCR; TCRdb stores in-frame clones only, minus some. The sample has under 150,000 clones; roughly 84% are singletons. The CDR3 length is 15 residues. V lost 0 bases to trimming and J lost 9 bases; unmatched junction nucleotides: 8. Germline-derived CDR1 and CDR2 are MNHEY and SMNVEV (reference sequence). Sequencing was performed on blood. This receptor was taken from a man aged 40-55 years in good health. V and J are TRBV27 and TRBJ1-1; 9 bases are a match to TRBD1. DNA of the CDR3: TGTGCCAGCAGTTTATCCCGGGAATACAGGGGGCAAGCTTTCTTT. It translates to CASSLSREYRGQAFF.